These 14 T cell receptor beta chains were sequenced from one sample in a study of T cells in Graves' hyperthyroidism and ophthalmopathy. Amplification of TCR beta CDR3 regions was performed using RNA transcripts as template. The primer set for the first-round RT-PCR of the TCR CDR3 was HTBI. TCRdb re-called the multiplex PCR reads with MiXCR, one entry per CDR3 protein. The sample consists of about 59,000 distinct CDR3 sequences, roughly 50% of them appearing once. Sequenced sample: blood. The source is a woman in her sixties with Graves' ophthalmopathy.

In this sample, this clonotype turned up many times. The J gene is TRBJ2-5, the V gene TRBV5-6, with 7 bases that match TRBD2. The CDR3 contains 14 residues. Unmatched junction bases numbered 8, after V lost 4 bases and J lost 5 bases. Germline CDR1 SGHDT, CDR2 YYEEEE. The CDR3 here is CASSGSGLGETQYF. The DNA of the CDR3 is TGTGCCAGCAGCGGTAGCGGGCTAGGGGAGACCCAGTACTTC.

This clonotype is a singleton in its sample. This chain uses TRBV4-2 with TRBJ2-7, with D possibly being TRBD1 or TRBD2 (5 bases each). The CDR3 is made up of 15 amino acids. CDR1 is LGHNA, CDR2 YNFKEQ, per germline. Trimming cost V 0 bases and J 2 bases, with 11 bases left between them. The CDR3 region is CASSQDYLGAYEQYF. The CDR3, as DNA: TGTGCCAGCAGCCAAGACTACCTGGGGGCCTACGAGCAGTACTTC.

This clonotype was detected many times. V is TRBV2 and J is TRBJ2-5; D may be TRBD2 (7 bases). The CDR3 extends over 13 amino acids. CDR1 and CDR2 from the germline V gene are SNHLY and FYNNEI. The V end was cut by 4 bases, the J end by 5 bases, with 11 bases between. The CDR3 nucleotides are TGTGCCAGCAGTGGCGGGGGCTTTGAGACCCAGTACTTC. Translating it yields CASSGGGFETQYF.

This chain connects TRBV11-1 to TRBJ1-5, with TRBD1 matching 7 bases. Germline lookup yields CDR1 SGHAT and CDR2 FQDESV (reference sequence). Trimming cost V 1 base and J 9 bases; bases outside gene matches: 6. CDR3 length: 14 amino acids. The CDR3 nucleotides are TGTGCCAGCAGCTTAGAAGGGGGCCCCGCGCCCCAGCATTTT. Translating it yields CASSLEGGPAPQHF. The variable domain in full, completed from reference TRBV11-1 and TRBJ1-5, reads EAEVAQSPRYKITEKSQAVAFWCDPISGHATLYWYRQILGQGPELLVQFQDESVVDDSQLPKDRFSAERLKGVDSTLKIQPAELGDSAMYLCASSLEGGPAPQHFGDGTRLSIL.

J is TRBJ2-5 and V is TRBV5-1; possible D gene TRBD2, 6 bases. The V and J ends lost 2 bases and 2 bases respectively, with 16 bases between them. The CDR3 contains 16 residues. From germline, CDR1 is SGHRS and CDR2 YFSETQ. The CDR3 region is CASSFSTRRGQETQYF. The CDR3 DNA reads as TGCGCCAGCAGCTTTTCGACTAGGCGAGGGCAAGAGACCCAGTACTTC.

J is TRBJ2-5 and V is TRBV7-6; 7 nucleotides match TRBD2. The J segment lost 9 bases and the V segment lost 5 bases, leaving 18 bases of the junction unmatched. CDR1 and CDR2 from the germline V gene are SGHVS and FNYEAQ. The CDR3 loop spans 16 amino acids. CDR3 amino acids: CASSRWAGRDLGAQYF. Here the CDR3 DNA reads TGTGCCAGCAGCCGTTGGGCAGGGAGGGACCTCGGGGCCCAGTACTTC.

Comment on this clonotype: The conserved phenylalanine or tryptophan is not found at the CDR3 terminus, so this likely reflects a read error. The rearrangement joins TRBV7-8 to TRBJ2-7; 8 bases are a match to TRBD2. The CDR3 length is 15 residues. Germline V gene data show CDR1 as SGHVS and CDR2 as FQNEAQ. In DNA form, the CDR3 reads TGTGTCAGCAGCTTGGGACTAGTGGGAGAGTACGAGCAGTACCTC. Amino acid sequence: CVSSLGLVGEYEQYL.

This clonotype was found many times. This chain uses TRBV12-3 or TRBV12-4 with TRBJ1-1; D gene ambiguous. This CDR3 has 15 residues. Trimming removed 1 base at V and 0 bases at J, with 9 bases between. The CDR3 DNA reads TGTGCCAGCAGTTTAGGAGGCCTTATGAACACTGAAGCTTTCTTT. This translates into CASSLGGLMNTEAFF.

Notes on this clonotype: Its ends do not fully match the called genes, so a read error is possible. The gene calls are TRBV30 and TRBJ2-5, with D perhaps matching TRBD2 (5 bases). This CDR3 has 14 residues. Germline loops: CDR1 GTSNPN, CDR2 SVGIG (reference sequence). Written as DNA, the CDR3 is TGTGCCTGGAGTGTAATGGGAATCGGGGAGACCCAGTGCTTC. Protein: CAWSVMGIGETQCF.

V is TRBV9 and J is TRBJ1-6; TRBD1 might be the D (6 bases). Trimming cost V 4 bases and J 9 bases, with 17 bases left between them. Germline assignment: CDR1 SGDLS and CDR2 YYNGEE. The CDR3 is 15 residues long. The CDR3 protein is CASSPRDTLGSPLHF. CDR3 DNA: TGTGCCAGCAGCCCCCGGGACACCTTAGGTTCACCCCTCCACTTT.

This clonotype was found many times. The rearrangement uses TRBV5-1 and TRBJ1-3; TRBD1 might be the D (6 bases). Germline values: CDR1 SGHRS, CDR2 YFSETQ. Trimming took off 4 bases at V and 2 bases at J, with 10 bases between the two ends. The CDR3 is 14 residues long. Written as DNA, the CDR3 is TGCGCCAGCAGCGCCGCAGGGGCTGGAAACACCATATATTTT. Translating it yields CASSAAGAGNTIYF.

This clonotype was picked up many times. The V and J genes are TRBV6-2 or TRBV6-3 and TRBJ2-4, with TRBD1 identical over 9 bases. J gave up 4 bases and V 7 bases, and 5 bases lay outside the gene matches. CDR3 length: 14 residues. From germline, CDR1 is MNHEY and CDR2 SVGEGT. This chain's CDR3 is CASTKDRGKNIQYF. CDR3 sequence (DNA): TGTGCCAGCACCAAGGACAGGGGTAAAAACATTCAGTACTTC.

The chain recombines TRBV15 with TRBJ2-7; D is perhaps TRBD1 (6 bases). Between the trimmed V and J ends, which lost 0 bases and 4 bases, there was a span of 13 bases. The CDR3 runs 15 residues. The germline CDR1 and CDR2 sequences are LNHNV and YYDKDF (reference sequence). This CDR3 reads CATSRDRGPGYEQYF. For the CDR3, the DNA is TGTGCCACCAGCAGAGACAGGGGTCCAGGGTACGAGCAGTACTTC.

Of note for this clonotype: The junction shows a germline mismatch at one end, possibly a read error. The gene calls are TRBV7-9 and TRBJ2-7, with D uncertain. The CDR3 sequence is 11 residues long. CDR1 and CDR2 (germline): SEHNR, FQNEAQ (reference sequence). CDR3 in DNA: TGTGCCAGCAGCACCAAATACGAGCAATACTTC. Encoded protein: CASSTKYEQYF.